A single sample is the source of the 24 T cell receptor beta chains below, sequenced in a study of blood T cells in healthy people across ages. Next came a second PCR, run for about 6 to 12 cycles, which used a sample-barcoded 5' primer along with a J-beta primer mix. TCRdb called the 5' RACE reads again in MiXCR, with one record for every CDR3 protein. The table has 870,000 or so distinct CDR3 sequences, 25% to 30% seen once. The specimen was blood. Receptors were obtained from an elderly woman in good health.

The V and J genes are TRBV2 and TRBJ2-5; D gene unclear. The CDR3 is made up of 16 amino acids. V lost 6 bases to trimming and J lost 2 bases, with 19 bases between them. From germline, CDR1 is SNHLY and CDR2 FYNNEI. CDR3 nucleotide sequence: TGTGCCAGCAGCCTCAACTCAGGACGGATTCAAGAGACCCAGTACTTC. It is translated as CASSLNSGRIQETQYF.

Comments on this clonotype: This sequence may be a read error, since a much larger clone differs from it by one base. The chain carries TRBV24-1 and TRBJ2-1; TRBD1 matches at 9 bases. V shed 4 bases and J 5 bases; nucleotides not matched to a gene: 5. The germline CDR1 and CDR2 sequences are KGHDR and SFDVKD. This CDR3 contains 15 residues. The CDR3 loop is CATSEPGQGNNEQFF. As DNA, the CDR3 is TGTGCCACCAGTGAACCGGGACAGGGAAACAATGAGCAGTTCTTC.

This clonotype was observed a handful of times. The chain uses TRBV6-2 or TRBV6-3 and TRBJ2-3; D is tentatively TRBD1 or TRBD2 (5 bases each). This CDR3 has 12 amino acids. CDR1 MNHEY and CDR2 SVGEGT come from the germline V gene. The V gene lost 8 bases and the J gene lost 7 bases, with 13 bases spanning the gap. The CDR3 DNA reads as TGTGCCAGCCATGCGTGGGGACATACGCAGTATTTT. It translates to CASHAWGHTQYF.

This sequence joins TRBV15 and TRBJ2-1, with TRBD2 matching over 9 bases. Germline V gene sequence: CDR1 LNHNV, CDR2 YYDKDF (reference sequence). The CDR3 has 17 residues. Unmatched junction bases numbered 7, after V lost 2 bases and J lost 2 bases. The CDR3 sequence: CATSRILAGAPYNEQFF. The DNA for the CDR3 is TGTGCCACCAGCAGAATATTAGCGGGAGCACCCTACAATGAGCAGTTCTTC.

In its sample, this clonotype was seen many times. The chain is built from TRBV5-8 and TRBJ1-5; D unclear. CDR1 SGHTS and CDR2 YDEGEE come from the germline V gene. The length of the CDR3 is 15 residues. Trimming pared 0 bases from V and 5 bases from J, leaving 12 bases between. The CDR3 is CASSLGQRRDQPQHF. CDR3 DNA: TGTGCCAGCAGCTTGGGACAACGAAGGGATCAGCCCCAGCATTTT.

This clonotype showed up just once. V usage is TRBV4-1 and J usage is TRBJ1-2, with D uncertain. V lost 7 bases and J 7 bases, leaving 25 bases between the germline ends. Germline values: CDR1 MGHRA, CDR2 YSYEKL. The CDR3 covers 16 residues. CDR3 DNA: TGCGCCAGCATCCCAATCCTAAAAGGTTCAGGCTCTGGCTACACCTTC. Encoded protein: CASIPILKGSGSGYTF.

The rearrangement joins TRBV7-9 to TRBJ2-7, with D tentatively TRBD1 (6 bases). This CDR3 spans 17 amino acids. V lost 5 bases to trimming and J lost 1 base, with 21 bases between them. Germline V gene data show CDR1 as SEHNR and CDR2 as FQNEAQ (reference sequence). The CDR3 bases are TGTGCCAGCAGCACGGGACAAGGCCGCGGAAGGTCCTACGAGCAGTACTTC. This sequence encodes CASSTGQGRGRSYEQYF.

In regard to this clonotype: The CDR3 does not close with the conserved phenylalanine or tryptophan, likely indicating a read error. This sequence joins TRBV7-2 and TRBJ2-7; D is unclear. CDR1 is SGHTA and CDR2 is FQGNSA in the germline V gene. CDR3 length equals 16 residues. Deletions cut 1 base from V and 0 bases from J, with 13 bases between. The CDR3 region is CASSLGPASVSYEQYC. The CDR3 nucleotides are TGTGCCAGCAGCTTAGGTCCCGCCAGCGTCTCCTACGAGCAGTACTGC.

CDR3 sequence: CASSGTFKETQYF. CDR3 sequence (DNA): TGTGCCAGCAGTGGGACCTTCAAGGAGACCCAGTACTTC. The rearrangement joins TRBV2 to TRBJ2-5; D gene ambiguous. Trimming took off 4 bases at V and 5 bases at J, with 11 bases between the two ends. The CDR3 runs 13 residues. CDR1 is SNHLY, CDR2 FYNNEI, per germline.

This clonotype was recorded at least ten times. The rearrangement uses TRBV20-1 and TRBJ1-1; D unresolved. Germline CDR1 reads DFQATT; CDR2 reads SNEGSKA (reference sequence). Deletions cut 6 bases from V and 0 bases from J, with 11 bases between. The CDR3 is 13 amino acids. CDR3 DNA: TGCAGTGCATCGACGTTCATGAACACTGAAGCTTTCTTT. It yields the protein CSASTFMNTEAFF.

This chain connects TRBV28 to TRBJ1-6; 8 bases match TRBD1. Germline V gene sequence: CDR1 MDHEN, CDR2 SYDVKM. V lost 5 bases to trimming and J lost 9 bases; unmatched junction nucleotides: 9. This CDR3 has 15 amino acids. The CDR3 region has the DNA TGTGCCAGCAGTACTATCGGACAGGGAGGTTCACCCCTCCACTTT. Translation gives CASSTIGQGGSPLHF.

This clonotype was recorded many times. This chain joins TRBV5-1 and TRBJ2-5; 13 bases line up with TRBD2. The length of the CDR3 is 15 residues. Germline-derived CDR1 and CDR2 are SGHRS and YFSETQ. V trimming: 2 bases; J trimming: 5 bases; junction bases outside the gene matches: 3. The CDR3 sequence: CASSFGTSGAETQYF. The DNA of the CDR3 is TGCGCCAGCAGCTTCGGGACTAGCGGGGCTGAGACCCAGTACTTC. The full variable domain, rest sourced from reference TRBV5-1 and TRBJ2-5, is KAGVTQTPRYLIKTRGQQVTLSCSPISGHRSVSWYQQTPGQGLQFLFEYFSETQRNKGNFPGRFSGRQFSNSRSEMNVSTLELGDSALYLCASSFGTSGAETQYFGPGTRLLVL.

CDR3 residues: CASRPARGNQETQYF. CDR3 sequence (DNA): TGTGCCAGCAGGCCTGCCCGGGGAAACCAAGAGACCCAGTACTTC. V usage is TRBV7-7 and J usage is TRBJ2-7; possible D gene TRBD2, 5 bases. The tail of the sequence fits TRBJ2-5 better, so the J call may be wrong. Germline CDR1 is SSHAT and CDR2 is FNYEAQ (reference sequence). CDR3 length equals 15 residues.

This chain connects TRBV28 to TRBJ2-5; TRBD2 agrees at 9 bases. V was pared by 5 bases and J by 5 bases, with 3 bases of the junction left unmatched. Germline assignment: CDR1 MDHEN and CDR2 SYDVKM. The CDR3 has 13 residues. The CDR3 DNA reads TGTGCCAGCAGTAGCGGGAGGTCTGAGACCCAGTACTTC. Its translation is CASSSGRSETQYF.

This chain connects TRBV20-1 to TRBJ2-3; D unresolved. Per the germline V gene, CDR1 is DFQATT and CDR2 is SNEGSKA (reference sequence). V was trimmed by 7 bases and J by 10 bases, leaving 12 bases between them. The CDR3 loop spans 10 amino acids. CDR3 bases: TGCAGTGTTAAGTCGATGGCGCAGTATTTT. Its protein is CSVKSMAQYF.

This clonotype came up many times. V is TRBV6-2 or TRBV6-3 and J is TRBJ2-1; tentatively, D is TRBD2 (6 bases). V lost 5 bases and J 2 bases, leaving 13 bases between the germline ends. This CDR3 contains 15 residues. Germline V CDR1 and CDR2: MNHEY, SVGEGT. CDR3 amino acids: CASSLPPGAYNEQFF. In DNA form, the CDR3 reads TGTGCCAGCAGTCTTCCACCGGGAGCCTACAATGAGCAGTTCTTC.

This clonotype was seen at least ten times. CDR3 sequence reads: CASSTRTGYEQFF. The CDR3 nucleotides are TGCGCCAGCAGCACCCGGACAGGGTACGAGCAGTTCTTC. The chain couples TRBV5-1 to TRBJ2-1; TRBD1 agrees at 8 bases. In germline, CDR1 is SGHRS, CDR2 YFSETQ. Trimming removed 4 bases from V and 10 bases from J; junction bases left unmatched: 7. This CDR3 contains 13 residues.

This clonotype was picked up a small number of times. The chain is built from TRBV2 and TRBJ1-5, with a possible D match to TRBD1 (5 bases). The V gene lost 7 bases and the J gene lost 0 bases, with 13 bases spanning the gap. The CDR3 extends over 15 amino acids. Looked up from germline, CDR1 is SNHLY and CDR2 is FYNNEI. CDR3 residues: CASNYRKNSNQPQHF. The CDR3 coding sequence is TGTGCCAGCAATTACAGGAAAAATAGCAATCAGCCCCAGCATTTT. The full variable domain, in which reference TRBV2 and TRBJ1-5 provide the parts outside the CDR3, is EPEVTQTPSHQVTQMGQEVILRCVPISNHLYFYWYRQILGQKVEFLVSFYNNEISEKSEIFDDQFSVERPDGSNFTLKIRSTKLEDSAMYFCASNYRKNSNQPQHFGDGTRLSIL.

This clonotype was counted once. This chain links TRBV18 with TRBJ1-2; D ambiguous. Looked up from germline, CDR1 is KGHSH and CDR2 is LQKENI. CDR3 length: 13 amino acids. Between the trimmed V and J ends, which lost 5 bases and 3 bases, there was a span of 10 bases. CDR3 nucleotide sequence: TGTGCCAGCTCATTTCATGGTTACTATGGCTACACCTTC. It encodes CASSFHGYYGYTF.

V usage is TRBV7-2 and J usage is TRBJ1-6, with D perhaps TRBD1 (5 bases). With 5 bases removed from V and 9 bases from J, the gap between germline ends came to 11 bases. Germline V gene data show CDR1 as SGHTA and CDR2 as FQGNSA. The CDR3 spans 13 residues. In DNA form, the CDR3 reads TGTGCCAGCAGCCTGGGACCCTCTTCACCCCTCCACTTT. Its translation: CASSLGPSSPLHF.

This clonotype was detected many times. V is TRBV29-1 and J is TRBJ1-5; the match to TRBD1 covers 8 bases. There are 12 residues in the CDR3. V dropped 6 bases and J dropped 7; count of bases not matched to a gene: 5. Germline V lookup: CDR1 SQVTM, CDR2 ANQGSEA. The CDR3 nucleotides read TGCAGCGTAGGGGACAGGTGGCAGCCCCAGCATTTT. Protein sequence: CSVGDRWQPQHF.

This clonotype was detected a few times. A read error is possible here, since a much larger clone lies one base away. The CDR3 DNA is TGTGCCACTGCCAGCGGGGGGAAGAGGCCGAATGAGCAGTTCTTC. As protein: CATASGGKRPNEQFF. The genes are TRBV12-3 or TRBV12-4 and TRBJ2-1, with 9 positions matching TRBD2. The CDR3 runs 15 residues. Trimming at V came to 10 bases and at J to 7 bases, leaving 14 bases not matched to a gene.

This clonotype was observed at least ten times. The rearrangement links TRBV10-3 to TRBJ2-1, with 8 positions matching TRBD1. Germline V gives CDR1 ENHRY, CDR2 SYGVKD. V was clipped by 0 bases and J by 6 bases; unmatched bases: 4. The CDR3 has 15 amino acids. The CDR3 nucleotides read TGTGCCATCAGTGAGTCTTGGACAGGGTTCAATGAGCAGTTCTTC. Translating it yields CAISESWTGFNEQFF.

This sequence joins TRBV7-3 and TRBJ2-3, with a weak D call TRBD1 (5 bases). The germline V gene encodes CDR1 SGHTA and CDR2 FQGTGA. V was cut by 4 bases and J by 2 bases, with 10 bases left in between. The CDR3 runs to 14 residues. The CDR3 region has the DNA TGTGCCAGCAGCTCCCTAGGGGCCACAGATACGCAGTATTTT. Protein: CASSSLGATDTQYF.